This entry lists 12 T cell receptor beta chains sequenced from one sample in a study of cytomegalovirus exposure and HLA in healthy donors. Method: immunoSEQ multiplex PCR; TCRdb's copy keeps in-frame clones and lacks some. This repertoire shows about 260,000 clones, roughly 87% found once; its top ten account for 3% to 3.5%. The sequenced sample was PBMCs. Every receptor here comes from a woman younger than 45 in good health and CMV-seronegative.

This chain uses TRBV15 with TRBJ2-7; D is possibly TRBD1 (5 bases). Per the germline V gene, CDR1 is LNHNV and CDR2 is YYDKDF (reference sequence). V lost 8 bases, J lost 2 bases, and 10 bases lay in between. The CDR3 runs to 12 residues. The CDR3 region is CATGQDTYEQYF. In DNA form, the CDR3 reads TGTGCCACCGGGCAGGACACCTACGAGCAGTACTTC. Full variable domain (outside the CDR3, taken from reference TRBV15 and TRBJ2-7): DAMVIQNPRYQVTQFGKPVTLSCSQTLNHNVMYWYQQKSSQAPKLLFHYYDKDFNNEADTPDNFQSRRPNTSFCFLDIRSPGLGDTAMYLCATGQDTYEQYFGPGTRLTVT.

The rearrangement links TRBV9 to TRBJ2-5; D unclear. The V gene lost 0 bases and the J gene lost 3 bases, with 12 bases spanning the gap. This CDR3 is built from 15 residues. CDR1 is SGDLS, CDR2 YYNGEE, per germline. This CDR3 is CASSVDRYSKETQYF. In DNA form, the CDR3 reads TGTGCCAGCAGCGTAGATAGATATTCCAAAGAGACCCAGTACTTC.

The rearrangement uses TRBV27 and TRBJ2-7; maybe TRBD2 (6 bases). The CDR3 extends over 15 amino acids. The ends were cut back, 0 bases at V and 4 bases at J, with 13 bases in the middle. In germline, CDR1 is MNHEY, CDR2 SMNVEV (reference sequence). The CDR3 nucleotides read TGTGCCAGCAGTTTATCGGCGGCTAGCGAGTACGAGCAGTACTTC. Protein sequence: CASSLSAASEYEQYF.

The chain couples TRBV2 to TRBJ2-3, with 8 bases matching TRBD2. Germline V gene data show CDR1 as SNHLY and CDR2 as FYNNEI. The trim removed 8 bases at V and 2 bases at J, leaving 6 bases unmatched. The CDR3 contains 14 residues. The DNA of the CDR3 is TGTGCCAGCTGGGGACTAGGGGACACAGATACGCAGTATTTT. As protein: CASWGLGDTDTQYF.

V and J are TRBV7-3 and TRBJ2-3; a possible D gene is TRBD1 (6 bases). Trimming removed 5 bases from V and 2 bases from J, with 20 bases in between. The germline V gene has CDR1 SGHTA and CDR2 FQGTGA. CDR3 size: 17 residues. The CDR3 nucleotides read TGTGCCAGCAGCAGGATTGGCTGGACAGAGAACACAGATACGCAGTATTTT. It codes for CASSRIGWTENTDTQYF.

The CDR3 spells CASSLPGTGHQPQHF. Written as DNA, the CDR3 is TGTGCCAGCAGTTTACCCGGGACAGGTCATCAGCCCCAGCATTTT. The V and J genes are TRBV28 and TRBJ1-5, with 8 bases matching TRBD1. V lost 2 bases to trimming and J lost 5 bases; unmatched junction nucleotides: 5. The CDR3 spans 15 residues. Germline CDR1 MDHEN, CDR2 SYDVKM.

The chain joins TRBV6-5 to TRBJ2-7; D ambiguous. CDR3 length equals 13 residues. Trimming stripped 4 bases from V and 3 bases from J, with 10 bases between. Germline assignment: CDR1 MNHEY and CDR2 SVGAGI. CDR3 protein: CASSFGQSYEQYF. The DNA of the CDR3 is TGTGCCAGCAGTTTCGGGCAGAGCTACGAGCAGTACTTC.

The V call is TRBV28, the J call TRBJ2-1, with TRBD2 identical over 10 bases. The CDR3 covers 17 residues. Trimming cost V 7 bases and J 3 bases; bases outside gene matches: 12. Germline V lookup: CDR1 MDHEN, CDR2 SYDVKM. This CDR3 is CASNTWTSGESYNEQFF. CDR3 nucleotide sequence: TGTGCCAGCAACACTTGGACTAGCGGTGAAAGCTACAATGAGCAGTTCTTC.

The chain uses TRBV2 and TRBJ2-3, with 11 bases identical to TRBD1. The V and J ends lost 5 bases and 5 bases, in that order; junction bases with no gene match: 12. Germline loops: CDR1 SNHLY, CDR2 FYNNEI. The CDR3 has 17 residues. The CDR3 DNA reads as TGTGCCAGCAGTTGGGACAGGGGGAGGGATGTTATAGATACGCAGTATTTT. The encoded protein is CASSWDRGRDVIDTQYF.

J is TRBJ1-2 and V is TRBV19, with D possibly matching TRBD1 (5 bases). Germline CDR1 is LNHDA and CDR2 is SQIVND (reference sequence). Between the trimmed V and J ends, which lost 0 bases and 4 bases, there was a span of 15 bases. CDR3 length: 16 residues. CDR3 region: CASSIEGRFLSYGYTF. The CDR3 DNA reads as TGTGCCAGTAGTATAGAGGGGCGATTCCTGAGCTATGGCTACACCTTC.

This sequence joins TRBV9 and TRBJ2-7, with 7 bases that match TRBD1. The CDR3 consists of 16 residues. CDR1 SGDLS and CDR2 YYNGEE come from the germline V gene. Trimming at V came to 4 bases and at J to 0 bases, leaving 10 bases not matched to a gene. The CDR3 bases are TGTGCCAGCAGCCTAAGGACAGGCTCGAGCTCCTACGAGCAGTACTTC. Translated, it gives CASSLRTGSSSYEQYF.

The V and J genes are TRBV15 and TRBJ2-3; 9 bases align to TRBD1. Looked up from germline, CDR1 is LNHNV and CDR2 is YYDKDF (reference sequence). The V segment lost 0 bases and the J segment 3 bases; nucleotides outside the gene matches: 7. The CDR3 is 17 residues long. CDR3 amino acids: CATSREQGASQTDTQYF. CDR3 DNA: TGTGCCACCAGCAGAGAACAGGGGGCTAGTCAGACAGATACGCAGTATTTT.